This T cell receptor (beta chain) is drawn from a study of radiation and T cells in renal cell carcinoma. As to time point: blood 4 weeks post-SBRT, at nephrectomy. This sample's treatment: 15 Gy SBRT to primary tumor, nephrectomy 4 weeks later. Some clones are missing from TCRdb's copy, which holds only in-frame ones; the method was immunoSEQ multiplex PCR. The sample has approximately 150,000 clones, about 88% seen once. The germline CDR1 and CDR2 sequences are LNHNV and YYDKDF (reference sequence). There are 14 residues in the CDR3. Trimming took 4 bases from V and 9 from J, leaving 16 bases between them.

Sequencing was performed on blood, taken from a patient whose treatment included radiotherapy and nephrectomy. This clonotype was obtained from a woman between 45 and 60 years old with renal cell carcinoma. This sequence joins TRBV15 and TRBJ2-1; D perhaps matches TRBD2 (5 bases). For the CDR3, the DNA is TGTGCCACCAGCACGGACCGAGCGGTCTCTGAGCAGTTCTTC. Residues: CATSTDRAVSEQFF. Full variable domain (missing parts from reference TRBV15 and TRBJ2-1): DAMVIQNPRYQVTQFGKPVTLSCSQTLNHNVMYWYQQKSSQAPKLLFHYYDKDFNNEADTPDNFQSRRPNTSFCFLDIRSPGLGDTAMYLCATSTDRAVSEQFFGPGTRLTVL.